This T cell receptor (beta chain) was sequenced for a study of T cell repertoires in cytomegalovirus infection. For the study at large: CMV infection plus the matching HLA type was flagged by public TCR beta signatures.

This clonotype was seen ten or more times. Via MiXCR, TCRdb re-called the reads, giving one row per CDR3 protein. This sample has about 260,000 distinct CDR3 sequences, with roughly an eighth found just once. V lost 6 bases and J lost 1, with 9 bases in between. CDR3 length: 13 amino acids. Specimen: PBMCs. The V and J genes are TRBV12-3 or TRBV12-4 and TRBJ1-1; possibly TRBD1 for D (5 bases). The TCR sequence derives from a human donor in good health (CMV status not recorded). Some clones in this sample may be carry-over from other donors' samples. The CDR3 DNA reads TGTGCCAGCAGCTACACAGGGAACACTGAAGCTTTCTTT. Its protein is CASSYTGNTEAFF.